The TCR beta chain described here comes from a study of regulatory T cells in long-lasting Graves disease (dated by TCRdb to the early 2020s). Notes on the research overall: To count as having persistent Graves' disease, a patient had to have received antithyroid drug treatment for over 5 years with TSH receptor autoantibodies remaining persistently positive. Patients with persistent Graves' disease were compared with patients with newly diagnosed Graves' disease using TCR sequencing and RNA sequencing of peripheral blood. The study took place in China and was registered as a clinical trial. A total of around 35 samples were covered by TCR sequencing, comprising around 13 persistent and roughly 20 newly diagnosed Graves' disease patients. Persistent Graves' disease patients in the clinical cohort had taken antithyroid drugs for approximately ten years on average. The investigation overall reported the following: Only peripheral blood was studied, because thyroid tissue, the primary lesion, was inaccessible. Patients with persistent disease shared more public clonotypes (around 2,700) than newly diagnosed patients did (more than 900). The authors noted that the small sample size was a limitation that may lower accuracy. TRBV28, TRBJ1-2 and TRBJ2-5 were preferentially used in persistent disease, while TRBV20-1 and TRBJ2-1 were favored in newly diagnosed disease. Persistent Graves' disease patients showed lower TCR Shannon entropy and fewer highly expanded clones than newly diagnosed patients, suggesting clonal expansion. Sequencing and analysis were limited to the TCR beta chain.

Per the publication, the time point label means: persistent/refractory GD, antithyroid drugs over 5 years with positive TRAb. RNA was extracted from PBMCs in TRIzol for both TCR sequencing and RNA sequencing. The diagnosis of Graves' disease followed American Thyroid Association guidelines. Recruitment of patients was carried out at an endocrinology department in Xi'an, China. Each patient gave roughly 10 milliliters of peripheral blood, collected in an EDTA anticoagulant tube. Ficoll Paque Plus density gradient separation was used to isolate PBMCs, and no additional T cell sorting was done. An Agilent 2100 Bioanalyzer and agarose gel were used to assess RNA quality, and a NanoDrop 2000 was used to measure RNA concentration. Library creation used multiplex PCR. The listed sequencing device is Illumina HiSeq 4000. iRepertoire HTBI primers and Arm-PCR amplification of CDR3 regions were used to construct TCR beta libraries. Gel purification was performed on PCR products prior to sequencing. In the original analysis: Gene usage analysis of CDR3 amino acid clonotypes used the 62 TRBV and 14 to 15 TRBJ segments found across samples. COPE and FqMerger were used to merge filtered high-quality paired reads into contigs. BLAST was used to align contigs to the IMGT TRBV, TRBD and TRBJ reference genes, and CDR3 was defined following IMGT. Highly expanded clones were defined as clonotypes with a frequency above 0.1%. Shannon entropy served as the measure of repertoire diversity, while the Gini coefficient captured V-J evenness. Public clonotypes were defined as clonotypes shared by more than one individual. The public sequencing data were trimmed at Q25 with fastp and processed into clonotypes with MiXCR by TCRdb, which kept only in-frame beta chains. When rows share a CDR3 protein, they turn into one entry using the most common DNA and genes. It is TCRdb's table, rather than the study itself, that gives the V and J calls and clone size. The sample has 350,000 to 450,000 distinct CDR3 sequences on record, around 20% of them singletons. The ten largest clones take up over 11% of the sample.

The CDR1 and CDR2 encoded by the germline V gene are KGHSH and LQKENI. The CDR3 goes from the cysteine to the phenylalanine over 16 residues. The sequence is cut down to CDR3 DNA, 48 bases in frame from base 1. Trimming removed 4 bases from V and 0 bases from J, leaving 13 bases between the germline ends. This clonotype was counted a few times. Its specific antigen is unknown. No clone much larger than this one lies a single base away; base qualities are absent. This chain is built from TRBV18 and TRBJ2-1; a tentative D call is TRBD2 (5 bases match). Material: peripheral blood mononuclear cells (PBMCs), obtained when the disease was refractory, from a patient treated with antithyroid drugs. The clonotype was recovered from a female donor with Graves disease. The bases read TGTGCCAGCTCACGACTACCTCAGAGCTCCTACAATGAGCAGTTCTTC. Translated, this gives CASSRLPQSSYNEQFF.